Below, 26 T cell receptor beta chains from the same sample are listed, as sequenced in a study of long-term antiretroviral therapy in people with HIV. Version v3.0 of the immunoSEQ assay was performed at survey level. Only in-frame clones appear in the TCRdb table, and some are missing; sequencing was by immunoSEQ multiplex PCR. This table has 25,000 to 30,000 clones, over 75% appearing once. The input for sequencing was unsorted PBMCs, taken 5.2 years after starting antiretroviral therapy. Receptors originate from a middle-aged woman with HIV.

This chain connects TRBV28 to TRBJ1-5; 10 positions match TRBD1. The CDR3 is 15 amino acids. Looked up from germline, CDR1 is MDHEN and CDR2 is SYDVKM. V was clipped by 6 bases and J by 2 bases; unmatched bases: 4. Written as DNA, the CDR3 is TGTGCCAGCAGCTCCGGGACAGGGGGCAATCAGCCCCAGCATTTT. Its translation is CASSSGTGGNQPQHF.

The V and J genes are TRBV19 and TRBJ1-2; 7 positions agree with TRBD1. Germline V gene lookup returns CDR1 LNHDA and CDR2 SQIVND (reference sequence). The CDR3 contains 16 residues. The V gene end was trimmed by 5 bases and the J gene end by 0 bases; junction bases not matched to a gene: 9. In DNA form, the CDR3 reads TGTGCCAGTAGTGTAACAGGGGTAGGAACTAACTATGGCTACACCTTC. It yields the protein CASSVTGVGTNYGYTF.

The V gene is TRBV5-4, the J gene TRBJ2-1; possibly TRBD2 for D (7 bases). Per germline, CDR1 SGHNT and CDR2 YYREEE (reference sequence). The CDR3 contains 15 residues. V dropped 7 bases and J dropped 4 bases, with 18 bases sitting between them. CDR3 sequence: CASRGASGRYNEQFF. CDR3 DNA: TGTGCCAGCCGGGGGGCTAGCGGCAGATACAATGAGCAGTTCTTC. The entire variable domain, with the rest obtained from reference TRBV5-4 and TRBJ2-1, is as follows: ETGVTQSPTHLIKTRGQQVTLRCSSQSGHNTVSWYQQALGQGPQFIFQYYREEENGRGNFPPRFSGLQFPNYSSELNVNALELDDSALYLCASRGASGRYNEQFFGPGTRLTVL.

V gene TRBV4-3 combines with J gene TRBJ1-4; 9 bases are a match to TRBD1. After removal of 4 bases from V and 5 bases from J, the junction contained 5 bases not matched to a gene. This CDR3 comprises 15 residues. Germline V gene sequence: CDR1 LGHNA, CDR2 YSLEER. Here the CDR3 reads CASSREGQGNEKLFF. Written as DNA, the CDR3 is TGCGCCAGCAGCCGTGAGGGACAGGGAAATGAAAAACTGTTTTTT.

The chain uses TRBV5-1 and TRBJ1-2; D is uncertain. V was shortened by 0 bases and J by 0 bases, with 6 bases between the two germline ends. Germline V gene data show CDR1 as SGHRS and CDR2 as YFSETQ. The CDR3 extends over 14 amino acids. The CDR3 DNA follows: TGCGCCAGCAGCTTGGGGCACACTAACTATGGCTACACCTTC. It codes for CASSLGHTNYGYTF.

This clone appeared once. This chain uses TRBV29-1 with TRBJ1-2; no clear D gene. V was shortened by 5 bases and J by 5 bases, with 18 bases between the two germline ends. CDR3 length: 14 residues. CDR1 and CDR2 from the germline V gene are SQVTM and ANQGSEA. The CDR3 reads CSVRPSHLVYGYTF. The CDR3 DNA sequence: TGCAGCGTTAGACCTTCCCACCTGGTGTATGGCTACACCTTC.

This chain uses TRBV7-8 with TRBJ2-1; 14 bases align to TRBD2. CDR1 is SGHVS and CDR2 is FQNEAQ in the germline V gene. The CDR3 covers 15 residues. The junction had 2 bases not matched to a gene; V was cut back by 5 bases and J by 5 bases. This chain's CDR3 is CASSLTSGGDNEQFF. The CDR3 nucleotides are TGTGCCAGCAGCCTGACTAGCGGGGGGGACAATGAGCAGTTCTTC. The whole variable domain, filled in from reference TRBV7-8 and TRBJ2-1, reads GAGVSQSPRYKVAKRGQDVALRCDPISGHVSLFWYQQALGQGPEFLTYFQNEAQLDKSGLPSDRFFAERPEGSVSTLKIQRTQQEDSAVYLCASSLTSGGDNEQFFGPGTRLTVL.

The chain couples TRBV7-9 to TRBJ2-6; D tentatively fits TRBD1 or TRBD2 (5 bases each). The germline V and J ends were trimmed by 2 bases and 0 bases, with 17 bases remaining between them. This CDR3 region has 19 residues. Germline V gene data show CDR1 as SEHNR and CDR2 as FQNEAQ (reference sequence). CDR3 nucleotides: TGTGCCAGCAGCTTAAGAGCTGGGGGTTTCCGCTCTGGGGCCAACGTCCTGACTTTC. This codes for CASSLRAGGFRSGANVLTF.

The chain carries TRBV5-8 and TRBJ2-7, with TRBD1 matching 7 bases. The CDR3 contains 14 residues. Germline-derived CDR1 and CDR2 are SGHTS and YDEGEE. J was trimmed by 2 bases and V by 4 bases; bases with no gene match: 6. The CDR3 sequence is CASSAPGGPYEQYF. CDR3 coding DNA: TGTGCCAGCAGCGCCCCAGGGGGACCCTACGAGCAGTACTTC.

V gene TRBV5-4 combines with J gene TRBJ2-2; D may correspond to TRBD1 or TRBD2 (5 bases each). The CDR3 is made up of 17 amino acids. Germline V CDR1 and CDR2: SGHNT, YYREEE (reference sequence). The V end lost 3 bases, the J end lost 0 bases, and 15 bases lay between the germline ends. DNA for the CDR3: TGTGCCAGCAGCTGGGGGACCGAGAGAGCGAACACCGGGGAGCTGTTTTTT. Translated, it gives CASSWGTERANTGELFF.

The chain is built from TRBV30 and TRBJ2-7; TRBD1 matches at 7 bases. J lost 5 bases, V lost 2 bases, and 9 bases had no gene match. The CDR3 sequence is 14 residues long. Germline-derived CDR1 and CDR2 are GTSNPN and SVGIG (reference sequence). CDR3 in DNA: TGTGCCTGGAGTACCAAAGGGGGCTGGGACGAGCAGTACTTC. Its translation: CAWSTKGGWDEQYF.

The gene calls are TRBV27 and TRBJ2-3; weak D call: TRBD2 (6 bases). The CDR3 runs to 13 residues. Germline loops: CDR1 MNHEY, CDR2 SMNVEV (reference sequence). The germline V and J ends were trimmed by 2 bases and 3 bases, with 6 bases remaining between them. CDR3 residues: CASSLRGTDTQYF. The CDR3 coding sequence is TGTGCCAGCAGTTTACGGGGGACAGATACGCAGTATTTT.

The chain uses TRBV7-8 and TRBJ1-1; 12 nucleotides align to TRBD1. Germline V gives CDR1 SGHVS, CDR2 FQNEAQ. The junction had 4 bases not matched to a gene; V was cut back by 5 bases and J by 6 bases. This CDR3 is built from 14 residues. CDR3 DNA sequence: TGTGCCAGCAGCCTGGGGACAGGGGGCTCTGAAGCTTTCTTT. Translated, it gives CASSLGTGGSEAFF. Based on the CDR3 plus reference TRBV7-8 and TRBJ1-1, the full variable domain is GAGVSQSPRYKVAKRGQDVALRCDPISGHVSLFWYQQALGQGPEFLTYFQNEAQLDKSGLPSDRFFAERPEGSVSTLKIQRTQQEDSAVYLCASSLGTGGSEAFFGQGTRLTVV.

The chain employs TRBV4-2 and TRBJ1-5; D is unclear. The germline gives CDR1 LGHNA, CDR2 YNFKEQ. CDR3 length: 14 amino acids. V lost 4 bases and J lost 6, with 13 bases in between. The CDR3 sequence: CASSRLGSGQPQHF. The CDR3 coding sequence is TGTGCCAGCAGCCGGCTGGGGTCGGGTCAGCCCCAGCATTTT.

The chain carries TRBV6-4 and TRBJ2-2; 7 positions match TRBD1. Germline V lookup: CDR1 MRHNA, CDR2 SNTAGT. J was trimmed by 4 bases and V by 6 bases; bases with no gene match: 5. CDR3 length equals 14 residues. CDR3 in amino acids: CASSPGDSTGELFF. CDR3 coding DNA: TGTGCCAGCAGCCCCGGGGACAGCACCGGGGAGCTGTTTTTT.

V is TRBV5-6 and J is TRBJ1-2; no clear D. Between the trimmed V and J ends, which lost 4 bases and 0 bases, there was a span of 7 bases. CDR1 SGHDT and CDR2 YYEEEE come from the germline V gene. The CDR3 covers 13 residues. CDR3 coding DNA: TGTGCCAGCAGCATTGCATCTAACTATGGCTACACCTTC. This gives the protein CASSIASNYGYTF.

The rearrangement joins TRBV7-2 to TRBJ2-2; D is ambiguous. Germline V gene lookup returns CDR1 SGHTA and CDR2 FQGNSA. The CDR3 consists of 14 residues. Trimming removed 1 base from V and 4 bases from J, with 7 bases in between. This CDR3 is CASSLEVGTGELFF. The CDR3 DNA reads TGTGCCAGCAGCTTAGAAGTGGGCACCGGGGAGCTGTTTTTT. Full variable domain (remainder filled in from reference TRBV7-2 and TRBJ2-2): GAGVSQSPSNKVTEKGKDVELRCDPISGHTALYWYRQSLGQGLEFLIYFQGNSAPDKSGLPSDRFSAERTGGSVSTLTIQRTQQEDSAVYLCASSLEVGTGELFFGEGSRLTVL.

The V gene is TRBV7-9, the J gene TRBJ2-1; D uncertain. CDR3 length equals 16 residues. The germline V and J ends were trimmed by 2 bases and 0 bases, with 11 bases remaining between them. Looked up from germline, CDR1 is SEHNR and CDR2 is FQNEAQ (reference sequence). The CDR3 protein is CASSLKGSSSYNEQFF. The CDR3 DNA is TGTGCCAGCAGCTTAAAGGGTTCAAGCTCCTACAATGAGCAGTTCTTC.

The J gene is TRBJ1-3, the V gene TRBV5-1; D unclear. CDR3 length: 16 residues. V shed 0 bases and J shed 4 bases, with 14 bases lying between them. Germline CDR1 is SGHRS and CDR2 is YFSETQ. The CDR3 loop reads CASSLAGVRYGNTIYF. Here the CDR3 DNA reads TGCGCCAGCAGCTTGGCCGGGGTTCGCTACGGAAACACCATATATTTT.

V and J are TRBV5-1 and TRBJ1-1; D remains unclear. The V gene lost 4 bases and the J gene lost 0 bases, with 7 bases spanning the gap. This CDR3 contains 13 residues. CDR1 SGHRS and CDR2 YFSETQ come from the germline V gene. The CDR3 DNA reads as TGCGCCAGCAGCGCTCGAGTGAACACTGAAGCTTTCTTT. The encoded protein is CASSARVNTEAFF.

The chain recombines TRBV7-8 with TRBJ2-7, with TRBD2 identical over 10 bases. The germline V gene has CDR1 SGHVS and CDR2 FQNEAQ. V was clipped by 5 bases and J by 2 bases; unmatched bases: 6. The CDR3 length is 15 residues. CDR3 protein: CASSHPSGRAYEQYF. As DNA, the CDR3 is TGTGCCAGCAGCCATCCCAGCGGGAGGGCCTACGAGCAGTACTTC.

The V gene is TRBV5-6, the J gene TRBJ1-4; 7 nucleotides agree with TRBD1. V trimming: 4 bases; J trimming: 6 bases; junction bases outside the gene matches: 6. The CDR3 contains 14 residues. Per the germline V gene, CDR1 is SGHDT and CDR2 is YYEEEE. The CDR3 reads CASSPGQLYEKLFF. CDR3 bases: TGTGCCAGCAGCCCGGGACAGCTATATGAAAAACTGTTTTTT.

The gene calls are TRBV27 and TRBJ1-4; D is ambiguous. Germline V CDR1 and CDR2: MNHEY, SMNVEV (reference sequence). CDR3 length: 15 amino acids. V was shortened by 3 bases and J by 4 bases, with 12 bases between the two germline ends. The CDR3 DNA follows: TGTGCCAGCAGTTTTGAACAGACGGATAATGAAAAACTGTTTTTT. Protein: CASSFEQTDNEKLFF.

The rearrangement links TRBV19 to TRBJ1-1, with 9 bases identical to TRBD1. This CDR3 is built from 17 residues. V shed 7 bases, J shed 0 bases, and the junction held 12 bases outside the gene matches. Germline V gene sequence: CDR1 LNHDA, CDR2 SQIVND (reference sequence). CDR3 nucleotide sequence: TGTGCCAGTATGAAGAGGACAGGGGATAGGGTGAACACTGAAGCTTTCTTT. Translation gives CASMKRTGDRVNTEAFF.

The rearrangement links TRBV14 to TRBJ2-1, with a possible D match to TRBD1 (5 bases). V lost 4 bases to trimming and J lost 0 bases, with 13 bases between them. The CDR3 extends over 16 amino acids. Germline CDR1 and CDR2: SGHDN and FVKESK. The CDR3 DNA reads TGTGCCAGCAGCCGAAGGGGCGGAGCCTCCTACAATGAGCAGTTCTTC. Protein sequence: CASSRRGGASYNEQFF.

The V and J genes are TRBV5-4 and TRBJ2-1; 8 bases line up with TRBD2. This CDR3 region has 13 residues. Germline CDR1 is SGHNT and CDR2 is YYREEE (reference sequence). V shed 4 bases, J shed 5 bases, and the junction held 2 bases outside the gene matches. CDR3 sequence (DNA): TGTGCCAGCAGCCTTAGCGGGGACAATGAGCAGTTCTTC. Protein product: CASSLSGDNEQFF.